This record looks at one T cell receptor (beta chain) sequence and its context. The antigen remains unidentified. The length of the CDR3 is 12 residues. V lost 8 bases and J lost 1, with 11 bases in between. Germline CDR1 and CDR2: SQVTM and ANQGSEA. The data were taken from a study of cytomegalovirus exposure and HLA in healthy donors. Study-level findings and limits: A prior analysis recorded that most TCR beta V segments were productive about 90% or about 30% of the time. Researchers reported that a few CMV-associated chains were confirmed in vitro as CMV antigen-specific. One cluster of highly shared sequence variants probably arose as a sequencing artifact.

PCR employed 60 Vbeta and 13 Jbeta primers. Assay: immunoSEQ multiplex PCR; the TCRdb copy retains only in-frame clones and omits some. The sample holds tens of thousands of clones, around 80% seen once. Healthy people donating bone marrow made up the donors. This TCR derives from a man aged 25 to 40 in good health and CMV-seronegative. The sequenced sample consisted of PBMCs. This chain uses TRBV29-1 with TRBJ2-5, with D possibly TRBD2 on 6 matching bases. CDR3 loop: CSFAGTQETQYF. In DNA form, the CDR3 reads TGCAGCTTCGCGGGGACCCAAGAGACCCAGTACTTC.